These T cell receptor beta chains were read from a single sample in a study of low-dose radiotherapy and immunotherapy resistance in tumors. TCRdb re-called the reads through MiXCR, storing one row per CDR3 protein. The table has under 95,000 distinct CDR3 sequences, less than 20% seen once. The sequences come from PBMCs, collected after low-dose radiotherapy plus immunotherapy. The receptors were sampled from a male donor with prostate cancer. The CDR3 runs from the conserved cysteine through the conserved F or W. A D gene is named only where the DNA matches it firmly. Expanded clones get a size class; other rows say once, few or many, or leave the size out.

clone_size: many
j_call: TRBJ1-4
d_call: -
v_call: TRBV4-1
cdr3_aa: CASSQETGSNEKLFF
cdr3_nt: TGCGCCAGCAGCCAAGAAACAGGATCTAATGAAAAACTGTTTTTT

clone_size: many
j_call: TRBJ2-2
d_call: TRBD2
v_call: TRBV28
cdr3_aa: CASSPTSGRARTGELFF
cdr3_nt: TGTGCCAGCAGTCCTACTAGCGGGAGGGCCAGGACCGGGGAGCTGTTTTTT

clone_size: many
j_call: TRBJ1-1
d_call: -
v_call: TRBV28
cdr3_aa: CASSSRLPQAFF
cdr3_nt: TGTGCCAGCAGTTCACGACTCCCGCAAGCTTTCTTT

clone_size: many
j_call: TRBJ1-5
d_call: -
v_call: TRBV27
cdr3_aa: CASASYGNQPQHF
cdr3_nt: TGTGCCAGCGCCTCTTATGGCAATCAGCCCCAGCATTTT

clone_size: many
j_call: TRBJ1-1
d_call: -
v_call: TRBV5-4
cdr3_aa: CASSFRVGPNTEAFF
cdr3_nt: TGTGCCAGCAGCTTTAGAGTGGGGCCGAACACTGAAGCTTTCTTT

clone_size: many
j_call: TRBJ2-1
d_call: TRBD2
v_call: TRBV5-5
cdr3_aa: CASSWTSGSFEQFF
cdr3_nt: TGTGCCAGCAGTTGGACTAGCGGGAGTTTTGAGCAGTTCTTC

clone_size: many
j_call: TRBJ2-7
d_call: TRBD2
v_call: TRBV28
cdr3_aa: CASRLSGDSYEQYF
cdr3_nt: TGTGCCAGCAGGCTAAGCGGGGACTCCTACGAGCAGTACTTC

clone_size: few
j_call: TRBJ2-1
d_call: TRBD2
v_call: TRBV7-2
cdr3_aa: CASSLTSGSNNEQFF
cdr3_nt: TGTGCCAGCAGCCTGACTAGCGGGAGCAACAATGAGCAGTTCTTC

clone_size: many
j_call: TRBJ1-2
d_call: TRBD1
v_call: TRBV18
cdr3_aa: CASSPRDREIGGYTF
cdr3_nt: TGTGCCAGCTCACCCCGGGACAGGGAGATCGGCGGCTACACCTTC

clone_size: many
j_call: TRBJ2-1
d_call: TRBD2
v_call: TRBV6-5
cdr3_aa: CASSYSSWREGNEQFF
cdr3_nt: TGTGCCAGCAGTTACTCTAGTTGGCGGGAGGGGAATGAGCAGTTCTTC

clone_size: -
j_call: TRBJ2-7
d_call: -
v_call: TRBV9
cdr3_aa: CASNYEQYF
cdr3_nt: TGTGCCAGCAATTACGAGCAGTACTTC

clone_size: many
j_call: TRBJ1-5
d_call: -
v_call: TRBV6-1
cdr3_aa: CASSESDSHQPQHF
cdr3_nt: TGTGCCAGCAGTGAATCGGACAGCCATCAGCCCCAGCATTTT

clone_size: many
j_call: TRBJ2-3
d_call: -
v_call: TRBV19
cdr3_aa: CASSIRQGHTDTQYF
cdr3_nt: TGTGCCAGTAGTATAAGGCAGGGGCACACAGATACGCAGTATTTT

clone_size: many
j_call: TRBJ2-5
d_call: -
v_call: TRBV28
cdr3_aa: CASSFMDREETQYF
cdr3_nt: TGTGCCAGCAGTTTTATGGATAGAGAAGAGACCCAGTACTTC

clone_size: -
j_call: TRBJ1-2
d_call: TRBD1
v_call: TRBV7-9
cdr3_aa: CASSLGTGNGYTF
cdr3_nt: TGTGCCAGCAGCTTGGGGACAGGGAATGGCTACACCTTC

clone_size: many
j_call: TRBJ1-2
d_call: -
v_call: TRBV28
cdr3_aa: CASRPGTASGNYGYTF
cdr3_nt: TGTGCCAGCAGACCCGGGACCGCTTCAGGGAACTATGGCTACACCTTC

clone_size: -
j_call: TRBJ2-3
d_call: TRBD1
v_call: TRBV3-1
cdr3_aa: CASSRGQRDTQYF
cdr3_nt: TGTGCCAGCAGCCGGGGACAGCGAGATACGCAGTATTTT

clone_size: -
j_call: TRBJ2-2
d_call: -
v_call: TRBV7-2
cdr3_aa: CASSLGRTVSLSRRTGELFF
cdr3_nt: TGTGCCAGCAGCTTAGGACGTACGGTTAGCCTGAGCAGGAGGACCGGGGAGCTGTTTTTT

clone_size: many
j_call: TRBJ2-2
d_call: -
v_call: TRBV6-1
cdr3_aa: CASSVDRNTGELFF
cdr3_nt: TGTGCCAGCAGCGTGGACAGAAACACCGGGGAGCTGTTTTTT

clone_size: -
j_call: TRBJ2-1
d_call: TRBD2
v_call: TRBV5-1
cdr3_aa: CASAGDPYSHNEQFF
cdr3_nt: TGCGCCAGCGCGGGGGACCCGTACTCTCACAATGAGCAGTTCTTC

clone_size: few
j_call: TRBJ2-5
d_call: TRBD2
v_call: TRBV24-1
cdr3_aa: CATSPAPGLAGVETQYF
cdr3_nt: TGTGCCACCAGTCCAGCCCCGGGACTAGCGGGAGTGGAGACCCAGTACTTC

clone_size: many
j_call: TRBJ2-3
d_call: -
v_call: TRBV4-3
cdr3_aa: CASSQDQGYTQYF
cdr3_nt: TGCGCCAGCAGCCAAGATCAGGGCTATACGCAGTATTTT

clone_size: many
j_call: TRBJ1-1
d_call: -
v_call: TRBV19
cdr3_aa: CASKSRNTEAFF
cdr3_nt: TGTGCCAGTAAAAGCCGGAACACTGAAGCTTTCTTT

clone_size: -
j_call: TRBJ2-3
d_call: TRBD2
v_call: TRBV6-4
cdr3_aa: CASRGLAGRVYF
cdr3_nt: TGTGCCAGCAGGGGACTAGCGGGGAGGGTGTATTTT

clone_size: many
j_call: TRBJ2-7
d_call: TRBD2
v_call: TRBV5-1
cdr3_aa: CASSLASGSYEQYF
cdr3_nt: TGCGCCAGCAGCTTGGCTAGCGGCTCCTACGAGCAGTACTTC

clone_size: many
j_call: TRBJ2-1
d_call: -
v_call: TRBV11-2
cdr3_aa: CASSKRQEGNEQFF
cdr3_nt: TGTGCCAGCAGCAAGAGACAGGAGGGCAATGAGCAGTTCTTC

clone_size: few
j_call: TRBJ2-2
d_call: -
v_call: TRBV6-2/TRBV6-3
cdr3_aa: CASSPVSAANTGELFF
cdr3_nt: TGTGCCAGCAGCCCCGTCTCGGCAGCGAACACCGGGGAGCTGTTTTTT

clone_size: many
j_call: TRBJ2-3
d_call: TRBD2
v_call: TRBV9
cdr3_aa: CASSLWTSGSGPDTQYF
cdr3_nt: TGTGCCAGCAGCCTTTGGACTAGCGGGAGTGGGCCAGATACGCAGTATTTT

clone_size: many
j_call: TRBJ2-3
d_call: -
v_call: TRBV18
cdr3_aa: CASSHTRLTPLTDTQYF
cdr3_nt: TGTGCCAGCTCCCACACCAGGCTAACCCCATTGACAGATACGCAGTATTTT